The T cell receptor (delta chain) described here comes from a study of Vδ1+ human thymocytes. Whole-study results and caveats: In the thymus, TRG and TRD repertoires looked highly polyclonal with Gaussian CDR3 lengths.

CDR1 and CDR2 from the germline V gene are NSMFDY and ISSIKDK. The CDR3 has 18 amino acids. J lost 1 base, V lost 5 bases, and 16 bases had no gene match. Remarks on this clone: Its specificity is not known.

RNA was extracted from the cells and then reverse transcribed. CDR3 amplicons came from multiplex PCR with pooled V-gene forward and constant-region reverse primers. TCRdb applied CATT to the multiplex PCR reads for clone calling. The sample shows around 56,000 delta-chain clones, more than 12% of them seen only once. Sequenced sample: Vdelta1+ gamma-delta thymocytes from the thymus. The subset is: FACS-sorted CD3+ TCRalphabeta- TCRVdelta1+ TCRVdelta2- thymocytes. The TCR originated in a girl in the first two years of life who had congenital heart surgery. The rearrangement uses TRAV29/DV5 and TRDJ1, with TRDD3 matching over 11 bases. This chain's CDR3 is CAADLPTLLGDITDKLIF. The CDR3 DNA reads TGTGCAGCGGACCTTCCTACCTTACTGGGGGATATCACCGATAAACTCATCTTT.